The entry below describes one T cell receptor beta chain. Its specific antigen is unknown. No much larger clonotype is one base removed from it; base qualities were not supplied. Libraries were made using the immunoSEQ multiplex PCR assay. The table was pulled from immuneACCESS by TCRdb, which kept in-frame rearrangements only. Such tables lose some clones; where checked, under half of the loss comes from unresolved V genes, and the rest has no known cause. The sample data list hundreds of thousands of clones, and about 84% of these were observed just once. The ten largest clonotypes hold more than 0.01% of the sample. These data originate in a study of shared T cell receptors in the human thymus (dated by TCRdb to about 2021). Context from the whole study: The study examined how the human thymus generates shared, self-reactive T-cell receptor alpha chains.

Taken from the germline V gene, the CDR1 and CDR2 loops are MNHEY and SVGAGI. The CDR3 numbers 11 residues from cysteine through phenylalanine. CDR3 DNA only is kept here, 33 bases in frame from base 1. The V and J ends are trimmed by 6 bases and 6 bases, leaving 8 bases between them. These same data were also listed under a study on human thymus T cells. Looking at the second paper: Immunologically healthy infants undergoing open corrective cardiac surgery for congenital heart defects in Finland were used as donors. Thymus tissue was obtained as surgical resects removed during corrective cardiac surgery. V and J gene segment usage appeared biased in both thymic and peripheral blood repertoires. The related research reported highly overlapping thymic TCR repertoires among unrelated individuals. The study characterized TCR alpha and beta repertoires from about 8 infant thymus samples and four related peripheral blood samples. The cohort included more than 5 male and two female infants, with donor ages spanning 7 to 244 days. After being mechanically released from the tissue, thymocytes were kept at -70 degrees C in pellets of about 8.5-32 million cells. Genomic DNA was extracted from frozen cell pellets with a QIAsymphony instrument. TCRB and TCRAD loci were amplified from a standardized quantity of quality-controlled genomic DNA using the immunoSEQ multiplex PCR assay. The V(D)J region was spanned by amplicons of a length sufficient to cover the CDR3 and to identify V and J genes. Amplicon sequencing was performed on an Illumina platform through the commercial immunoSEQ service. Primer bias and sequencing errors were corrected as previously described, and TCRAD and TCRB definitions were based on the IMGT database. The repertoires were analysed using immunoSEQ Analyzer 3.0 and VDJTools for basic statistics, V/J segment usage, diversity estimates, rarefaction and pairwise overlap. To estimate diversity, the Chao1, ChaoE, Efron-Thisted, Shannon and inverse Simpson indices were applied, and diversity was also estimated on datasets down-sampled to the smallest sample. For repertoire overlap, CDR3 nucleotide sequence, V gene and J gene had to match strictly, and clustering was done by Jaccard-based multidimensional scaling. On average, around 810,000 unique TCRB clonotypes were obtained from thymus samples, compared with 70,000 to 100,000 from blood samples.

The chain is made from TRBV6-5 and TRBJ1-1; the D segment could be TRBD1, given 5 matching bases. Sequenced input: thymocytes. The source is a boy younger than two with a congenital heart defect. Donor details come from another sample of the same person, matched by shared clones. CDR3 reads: CASRRGAEAFF. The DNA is TGTGCCAGCAGGCGGGGGGCTGAAGCTTTCTTT.